These T cell receptor beta chains were read from a single sample in a study of response to subunit inactivated influenza vaccine. TCRdb used MiXCR to reprocess the RT-PCR reads, holding one entry per CDR3 protein. The data hold 450,000 to 600,000 distinct CDR3 sequences, with more than 7% observed a single time. The sequencing used PBMCs from blood, collected around 2 years after vaccination. The source of these receptors is a man aged 45 to 75 who received an inactivated influenza vaccine. The CDR3 runs from the conserved cysteine through the conserved F or W. Fields, in order: V gene, CDR3 length, D gene, J gene, clone size, CDR3 DNA, CDR3 protein. D genes are given only for firm matches. Some rows mark clone size as missing; the rest say once, few, many or name a class of expanded clone.

TRBV20-1	13	NA	TRBJ1-1	many	TGCAGTGCGCAGGAACAAACGAACACTGAAGCTTTCTTT	CSAQEQTNTEAFF
TRBV11-2	15	NA	TRBJ1-6	NA	TGTGCCAGCAGCCCTAGAGCAGTCTATAATTCACCCCTCCACTTT	CASSPRAVYNSPLHF
TRBV20-1	16	TRBD1	TRBJ1-6	few	TGCAGTGCAGCCTATAACAGGGGTTCCTATAATTCACCCCTCCACTTT	CSAAYNRGSYNSPLHF
TRBV6-1	16	NA	TRBJ2-2	many	TGTGCCAGCAGCAAGGGAGCACCCAGGAACACCGGGGAGCTGTTTTTT	CASSKGAPRNTGELFF
TRBV7-9	13	NA	TRBJ2-5	few	TGTGCCAGCAGCTTAGATGTCAAAGAGACCCAGTACTTC	CASSLDVKETQYF
TRBV5-5	17	NA	TRBJ2-6	NA	TGTGCCAGCAGCTTGCTGCCCGGGTCATCTGGGGCCAACGTCCTGGCTTTC	CASSLLPGSSGANVLAF
TRBV5-1	13	NA	TRBJ2-5	NA	TGCGCCAGCAGCTTGTGGGACACAGAGACCCAGTACTTC	CASSLWDTETQYF
TRBV7-9	12	NA	TRBJ2-3	NA	TGTGCCAGCAGGCTAGGGGGAGGTACGCAGTATTTT	CASRLGGGTQYF
TRBV5-1	18	TRBD2	TRBJ2-1	many	TGCGCCAGCAGCTCCGGGACTAGCGGGAGGGGGTTTATGAATGAGCAGTTCTTC	CASSSGTSGRGFMNEQFF
TRBV3-1	16	TRBD2	TRBJ2-1	many	TGTGCCAGCAGCCCGACTAGCGGGGGGGGTTACAATGAGCAGTTCTTC	CASSPTSGGGYNEQFF
TRBV20-1	15	TRBD2	TRBJ2-1	many	TGCAGTGCTAGACTTACTCCGGGACTAGCGGGTGAGCAGTTCTTC	CSARLTPGLAGEQFF
TRBV27	14	TRBD1	TRBJ2-7	many	TGTGCCAGCAGTTCGTGGACAGGGACCGACGAGCAGTACTTC	CASSSWTGTDEQYF
TRBV10-3	12	NA	TRBJ1-2	few	TGTGCCATCAGTGAACAAACCTATGGCTACACCTTC	CAISEQTYGYTF
TRBV20-1	14	TRBD2	TRBJ2-3	NA	TGCAGTGCTACCGTAGCGGGGGCCACAGATACGCAGTATTTT	CSATVAGATDTQYF
TRBV4-1	16	TRBD1	TRBJ2-7	few	TGCGCCAGCAGCCCAACCGGGACAGGGGGTTTATACGAGCAGTACTTC	CASSPTGTGGLYEQYF
TRBV5-1	15	NA	TRBJ1-1	NA	TGCGCCAGCACCTATATGACTGACCTGGGAGCTGAAGCTTTCTTT	CASTYMTDLGAEAFF
TRBV7-8	13	NA	TRBJ1-4	many	TGTGCCAGCAGTTATGGTCTGCAAGAAAAACTGTTTTTT	CASSYGLQEKLFF
TRBV18	12	NA	TRBJ2-3	NA	TGTGCCAGCTCACCGGGGCTAAATACGCAGTATTTT	CASSPGLNTQYF
TRBV29-1	13	NA	TRBJ1-2	few	TGCAGCGTTGAAATACGGCTGGAGGGTGGCTACACCTTC	CSVEIRLEGGYTF
TRBV7-2	15	TRBD1	TRBJ1-1	many	TGTGCCAGCAGCTTAGGGTACAGGGGGCGAACTGAAGCTTTCTTT	CASSLGYRGRTEAFF
TRBV7-2	17	TRBD1	TRBJ2-3	NA	TGTGCCAGCAGCTTAGGGGACAGGGGAGGGACGACAGATACGCAGTATTTT	CASSLGDRGGTTDTQYF
TRBV3-1	17	NA	TRBJ2-7	many	TGTGCCAGCAGCCAAGATCATGAGACAGAGACAGTCTACGAGCAGTACTTC	CASSQDHETETVYEQYF
TRBV11-2	15	TRBD2	TRBJ2-5	NA	TGTGCCAGCAGCACACCGGCGGGAGGGATGGAGACCCAGTACTTC	CASSTPAGGMETQYF
TRBV6-2/TRBV6-3	16	NA	TRBJ1-1	few	TGTGCCAGCAGCCAGACCGCCGGGGAGGGGAGCACTGAAGCTTTCTTT	CASSQTAGEGSTEAFF
TRBV2	16	NA	TRBJ1-3	NA	TGTGCCAGCAGTGAAGGCCAGGGAATCTCTGGAAACACCATATATTTT	CASSEGQGISGNTIYF
TRBV20-1	13	NA	TRBJ2-5	few	TGCAGTGCTAGAGATCGCGTAAAAGAGACCCAGTACTTC	CSARDRVKETQYF
TRBV25-1	14	NA	TRBJ2-5	few	TGTGCCAGCAGTGAATTTGGGCAGCAAGAGACCCAGTACTTC	CASSEFGQQETQYF
TRBV14	15	NA	TRBJ1-4	few	TGTGCCAGCAGCCAAGGGTTTGGGACTAATGAAAAACTGTTTTTT	CASSQGFGTNEKLFF
TRBV5-1	15	TRBD1	TRBJ1-1	few	TGCGCCAGCAGCTCGACAGGGGTCAGTGTCACTGAAGCTTTCTTT	CASSSTGVSVTEAFF
TRBV5-1	15	NA	TRBJ2-2	many	TGCGCCAGCAGCTTGGAGGCAGCGAACACCGGGGAGCTGTTTTTT	CASSLEAANTGELFF
TRBV7-8	14	NA	TRBJ2-1	NA	TGTGCCAGCAGCTTACAGGGCCCGGTCAATGAGCAGTTCTTC	CASSLQGPVNEQFF
TRBV20-1	15	NA	TRBJ1-2	NA	TGCAGTGCTAGAGATAGACGGATATCTAACTATGGCTACACCTTC	CSARDRRISNYGYTF
TRBV12-3/TRBV12-4	14	NA	TRBJ2-1	NA	TGTGCCAGCAGTTTAGTGACGACAGGATCTGAGCAGTTCTTC	CASSLVTTGSEQFF
TRBV6-6	12	NA	TRBJ1-4	few	TGTGCCAGCAGGGAGATGAATGAAAAACTGTTTTTT	CASREMNEKLFF
TRBV6-2/TRBV6-3	14	NA	TRBJ1-1	NA	TGTGCGACTGCAATACCGGGGGGTTACACTGAAGCTTTCTTT	CATAIPGGYTEAFF
TRBV12-3/TRBV12-4	15	TRBD1	TRBJ2-1	NA	TGTGCCAGCAGTCGGACAGGGGGGACCTACAATGAGCAGTTCTTC	CASSRTGGTYNEQFF
TRBV6-5	14	NA	TRBJ2-7	NA	TGTGCCAGCAGTTACGAGGGGACCCCCTACGAGCAGTACTTC	CASSYEGTPYEQYF
TRBV12-3/TRBV12-4	14	NA	TRBJ2-1	NA	TGTGCCAGCAGTTTAGTCAGGGGGGACAATGAGCAGTTCTTC	CASSLVRGDNEQFF
TRBV3-1	16	NA	TRBJ2-1	few	TGTGCCAGCGGCCAAGGGGAAGTCCGTTCTTACAATGAGCAGTTCTTC	CASGQGEVRSYNEQFF
TRBV18	14	NA	TRBJ2-5	few	TGTGCCAGCTCACCACGGGCTCAAAGAGAGACCCAGTACTTC	CASSPRAQRETQYF
TRBV13	14	NA	TRBJ2-7	many	TGTGCCAGCAGCTTTGGGTTGGGGGCGAGTGAGCAGTACTTC	CASSFGLGASEQYF
TRBV20-1	14	NA	TRBJ2-2	few	TGCAGTGCCCCTCTCGACGCGAACACCGGGGAGCTGTTTTTT	CSAPLDANTGELFF
TRBV20-1	15	TRBD1	TRBJ2-5	many	TGCAGTGCTAGAGACCATTTGGGACAGCAAGAGACCCAGTACTTC	CSARDHLGQQETQYF
TRBV25-1	11	TRBD1	TRBJ2-7	NA	TGTGCCAGCAGTGTGGGACAGGAGCAGTACTTC	CASSVGQEQYF
TRBV28	15	NA	TRBJ2-4	NA	TGTGCCATCAGTTTATGGGCGGCAGGACAAAACATTCAGTACTTC	CAISLWAAGQNIQYF
TRBV20-1	15	TRBD1	TRBJ2-3	few	TGCAGTGCTAGAGGGGGGACAGGACTACCCGTTGCGCAGTATTTT	CSARGGTGLPVAQYF
TRBV24-1	15	NA	TRBJ2-2	few	TGTGCCACCAGAGCGACAGGCCAGGGAGCCGGGGAGCTGTTTTTT	CATRATGQGAGELFF
TRBV6-1	14	NA	TRBJ1-5	NA	TGTGCCAGCAGCCCCGGGTTAGGTTTAGAGCCCCAGCATTTT	CASSPGLGLEPQHF
TRBV7-2	15	TRBD2	TRBJ2-7	NA	TGTGCCAGCAGCTCAAGGACTAGTCGGGCCTACGAGCAGTACTTC	CASSSRTSRAYEQYF
TRBV11-2	18	TRBD2	TRBJ2-7	few	TGTGCCAGCAGCTTAGTGGGACTAGCGGGGGGTCACTCCTACGAGCAGTACTTC	CASSLVGLAGGHSYEQYF
TRBV18	14	TRBD1	TRBJ2-7	NA	TGTGCCAGCTCACCACGGACAGGGGAGAACGAGCAGTACTTC	CASSPRTGENEQYF
TRBV20-1	14	NA	TRBJ2-7	NA	TGCAGTGTTTTTACGACAGGCATCTCCTACGAGCAGTACTTC	CSVFTTGISYEQYF
TRBV30	14	NA	TRBJ1-1	few	TGTGCCTGGAGTGTAAAGGGAGCGAACACTGAAGCTTTCTTT	CAWSVKGANTEAFF
TRBV28	12	NA	TRBJ1-2	NA	TGTGCCGGCAGTTTCCCCCCGGGGGGCTACACCTTC	CAGSFPPGGYTF
TRBV7-2	15	NA	TRBJ1-4	many	TGTGCCAGCAGCGGAAGGACTTCAAGAAATGAAAAACTGTTTTTT	CASSGRTSRNEKLFF
TRBV19	15	TRBD1	TRBJ1-5	many	TGTGCCAGTAGTACCCCTACGGGACAGTTTCAGCCCCAGCATTTT	CASSTPTGQFQPQHF
TRBV5-1	18	TRBD1	TRBJ2-6	few	TGCGCCAGCAGCCCGGGACAGGGATATCTAACTGGGGCCAACGTCCTGACTTTC	CASSPGQGYLTGANVLTF